Listed below are T cell receptor beta chains from one sample, sequenced in a study of T cells after yellow fever vaccination. TCRdb fed the 5' RACE reads into MiXCR, producing one record per CDR3 protein. The sample consists of 40,000 to 55,000 distinct CDR3 sequences, approximately 6.6% of them appearing once. The sample in question was CD8+ T cells not binding an NS4B(214-222) dextramer, sorted from PBMCs, obtained roughly 45 days after the first yellow fever vaccination. These receptors all come from a man between 18 and 29 years old who received the YFV17D yellow fever vaccine. The CDR3 runs from the conserved cysteine through the conserved F or W. D genes are given only for firm matches. The size entry is marked missing in some rows and otherwise reads once, few, many or a size class.

NA	TRBJ1-1	TRBV2	few	CASFFDSNTEAFF	TGTGCCAGCTTTTTCGACAGCAACACTGAAGCTTTCTTT
TRBD2	TRBJ2-2	TRBV24-1	many	CATSDSVLAGASNTGELFF	TGTGCCACCAGTGATTCCGTACTAGCGGGGGCCTCGAACACCGGGGAGCTGTTTTTT
NA	TRBJ1-1	TRBV7-2	few	CASSSTGYGEAFF	TGTGCCAGCAGCTCAACAGGATACGGTGAAGCTTTCTTT
NA	TRBJ2-7	TRBV7-2	many	CASSLSSSYEQYF	TGTGCCAGCAGCTTGAGCAGCTCCTACGAGCAGTACTTC
TRBD1	TRBJ1-5	TRBV6-1	many	CASRKDRVPNQPQHF	TGTGCCAGCAGAAAGGACAGGGTCCCTAATCAGCCCCAGCATTTT
TRBD2	TRBJ2-1	TRBV18	many	CASSPDSGGNEQFF	TGTGCCAGCTCACCGGATAGCGGGGGAAATGAGCAGTTCTTC
NA	TRBJ1-3	TRBV9	NA	CASSVEGEMSGNTIYF	TGTGCCAGCAGCGTAGAGGGGGAAATGTCCGGAAACACCATATATTTT
NA	TRBJ2-5	TRBV7-9	few	CASSSEGMYQETQYF	TGTGCCAGCAGTTCCGAAGGGATGTACCAAGAGACCCAGTACTTC
TRBD2	TRBJ2-2	TRBV5-6	few	CASSLREVGELFF	TGTGCCAGCAGTCTACGGGAGGTTGGGGAGCTGTTTTTT
NA	TRBJ1-2	TRBV25-1	few	CASKTGNGYTF	TGTGCCAGCAAAACAGGGAATGGCTACACCTTC
NA	TRBJ2-3	TRBV10-3	many	CAISREGTDTQYF	TGTGCCATCAGCAGGGAAGGCACAGATACGCAGTATTTT
NA	TRBJ2-5	TRBV12-3/TRBV12-4	few	CASSLVGAPGETQYF	TGTGCCAGCAGTTTGGTCGGGGCCCCGGGGGAGACCCAGTACTTC
NA	TRBJ2-4	TRBV6-5	few	CASSYRDRILAKNIQYF	TGTGCCAGCAGTTACAGGGACCGAATCCTAGCCAAAAACATTCAGTACTTC
TRBD1	TRBJ1-2	TRBV19	many	CASSIQGVYGYTF	TGTGCCAGTAGTATCCAGGGGGTCTATGGCTACACCTTC
TRBD1	TRBJ1-1	TRBV12-3/TRBV12-4	NA	CASSLGQGRTEAFF	TGTGCCAGCAGTTTGGGACAGGGTAGAACTGAAGCTTTCTTT
NA	TRBJ2-5	TRBV3-1	NA	CASSQEGEEQYF	TGTGCCAGCAGCCAAGAGGGGGAGGAGCAGTACTTC
NA	TRBJ1-2	TRBV19	NA	CASSTSIAGLLGDGYTF	TGTGCCAGTAGTACCTCAATTGCGGGTCTTTTAGGGGATGGCTACACCTTC
NA	TRBJ2-7	TRBV4-1	few	CASTRTVSTYEQYF	TGCGCCAGCACACGGACCGTATCCACCTACGAGCAGTACTTC
TRBD1	TRBJ2-3	TRBV7-3	many	CASSSRTGANTDTQYF	TGTGCCAGCAGCTCTAGGACAGGGGCGAACACAGATACGCAGTATTTT
NA	TRBJ2-2	TRBV7-7	NA	CASARANTGELFF	TGTGCTAGCGCACGGGCGAACACCGGGGAGCTGTTTTTT
NA	TRBJ2-5	TRBV7-7	few	CASSPARRYQEAQYF	TGTGCTAGCAGCCCCGCAAGGAGATACCAAGAGGCCCAGTACTTC
TRBD1	TRBJ1-2	TRBV27	NA	CASGHTGGAYGYTF	TGTGCCAGCGGTCACACAGGGGGCGCCTATGGCTACACCTTC
TRBD2	TRBJ2-7	TRBV25-1	many	CASTTSGTSYEQYF	TGTGCCAGCACCACTAGCGGAACCTCCTACGAGCAGTACTTC
NA	TRBJ1-4	TRBV4-3	many	CASSQDRQVGNEKLFF	TGCGCCAGCAGCCAAGATCGGCAGGTGGGGAATGAAAAACTGTTTTTT
NA	TRBJ2-4	TRBV2	NA	CASSEQGLENIQYF	TGTGCCAGCAGTGAACAGGGCCTGGAAAACATTCAGTACTTC
NA	TRBJ2-2	TRBV6-2/TRBV6-3	few	CASSTPGQDTGELFF	TGTGCCAGCAGTACTCCGGGACAAGACACCGGGGAGCTGTTTTTT
NA	TRBJ2-7	TRBV7-9	NA	CASSLEQVWHEQYF	TGTGCCAGCAGCTTAGAACAGGTTTGGCACGAGCAGTACTTC
NA	TRBJ1-2	TRBV27	NA	CASSSGLGYGYTF	TGTGCCAGCAGTTCAGGGTTGGGCTATGGCTACACCTTC
TRBD1	TRBJ1-5	TRBV7-2	NA	CASSQDREQQPQHF	TGTGCCAGCAGCCAAGACAGGGAACAACAGCCCCAGCATTTT
NA	TRBJ2-5	TRBV7-9	NA	CASSLHETQYF	TGTGCCAGCAGCTTGCATGAGACCCAGTACTTC
TRBD1	TRBJ2-7	TRBV12-3/TRBV12-4	NA	CASSPSGTGWDEQYF	TGTGCCAGCAGCCCCTCCGGGACAGGCTGGGACGAGCAGTACTTC
NA	TRBJ2-1	TRBV28	many	CASSLWGPNEQFF	TGTGCCAGCAGTTTATGGGGGCCTAATGAGCAGTTCTTC